These 32 T cell receptor beta chains were sequenced from one sample in a study of shared clonotypes between healthy human individuals. Positive CCR7 selection of CD45RO-negative cells yielded the naive CD8 cells, and terminally differentiated effector memory CD45RA+ cells were excluded. Assay used: immunoSEQ multiplex PCR; TCRdb lists only in-frame clones, some missing. Here the sample spans nearly 2 million clones, approximately 94% being singletons. Specimen: naive CD8+ T cells sorted from blood. These receptor sequences come from a man aged 18-30 years in good health.

V and J are TRBV2 and TRBJ1-5, with 7 bases matching TRBD1. The CDR3 loop spans 15 amino acids. Trimming at V came to 6 bases and at J to 1 base, leaving 6 bases not matched to a gene. CDR1 and CDR2 (germline): SNHLY, FYNNEI. CDR3 DNA sequence: TGTGCCAGCAGAGGGGACAGCGGGAGCAATCAGCCCCAGCATTTT. Encoded protein: CASRGDSGSNQPQHF.

The rearrangement uses TRBV28 and TRBJ1-4; 7 bases agree with TRBD1. The germline CDR1 and CDR2 sequences are MDHEN and SYDVKM. There are 17 residues in the CDR3. J lost 6 bases, V lost 0 bases, and 10 bases had no gene match. The CDR3 coding sequence is TGTGCCAGCAGTTTATGGGCGGGGCAGGGGGGAGATGAAAAACTGTTTTTT. This sequence encodes CASSLWAGQGGDEKLFF.

This sequence joins TRBV4-1 and TRBJ1-2; 9 bases align to TRBD1. This CDR3 is 13 amino acids long. From germline, CDR1 is MGHRA and CDR2 YSYEKL. The V segment lost 7 bases and the J segment 6 bases; nucleotides outside the gene matches: 6. This chain's CDR3 is CASTSQGAHGYTF. CDR3 in DNA: TGCGCCAGCACCTCACAGGGGGCGCATGGCTACACCTTC.

This clone was counted a single time. The chain employs TRBV5-1 and TRBJ1-1, with a possible D match to TRBD1 (5 bases). This CDR3 is built from 18 residues. Germline assignment: CDR1 SGHRS and CDR2 YFSETQ. Trimming took 0 bases from V and 4 from J, leaving 22 bases between them. The chain's CDR3 is CASSLEWMAGGYGTEAFF. CDR3 sequence (DNA): TGCGCCAGCAGCTTGGAATGGATGGCTGGGGGTTACGGCACTGAAGCTTTCTTT.

V gene TRBV29-1 combines with J gene TRBJ1-1; D might be TRBD1 (5 bases). CDR1 and CDR2 (germline): SQVTM, ANQGSEA. V lost 6 bases and J 1 base, leaving 12 bases between the germline ends. CDR3 length: 13 residues. The CDR3 DNA follows: TGCAGCGTCTGGGCTGGGGGGAACACTGAAGCTTTCTTT. It encodes CSVWAGGNTEAFF.

The J gene is TRBJ2-7, the V gene TRBV29-1, with D perhaps being TRBD1 or TRBD2 (7 bases each). Trimming left V 3 bases short and J 6 bases short, with 15 bases between. This CDR3 has 13 residues. The germline gives CDR1 SQVTM, CDR2 ANQGSEA. CDR3 nucleotides: TGCAGCGTTGACGCCCAGGGGGGGGTCGAGCAGTACTTC. It specifies CSVDAQGGVEQYF.

V and J are TRBV5-6 and TRBJ2-2; a possible D gene is TRBD1 (5 bases). With 0 bases removed from V and 4 bases from J, the gap between germline ends came to 13 bases. In germline, CDR1 is SGHDT, CDR2 YYEEEE. CDR3 length: 16 amino acids. The DNA of the CDR3 is TGTGCCAGCAGCTTGGTTCAGGGAATGGGCACCGGGGAGCTGTTTTTT. Translating gives CASSLVQGMGTGELFF.

This chain connects TRBV5-5 to TRBJ2-7, with 7 bases matching TRBD1. The V gene's germline CDR1 is SGHKS and CDR2 YYEKEE (reference sequence). Trimming took 4 bases from V and 0 from J; bases not matched to a gene: 4. This CDR3 has 14 residues. CDR3 coding DNA: TGTGCCAGCAGCCCCGACAGGGTCTCCTACGAGCAGTACTTC. Its protein product is CASSPDRVSYEQYF.

V is TRBV4-3 and J is TRBJ2-7, with unresolved D. CDR3 length: 15 amino acids. The V gene's germline CDR1 is LGHNA and CDR2 YSLEER. Trimming cost V 0 bases and J 1 base, with 10 bases left between them. The CDR3 bases are TGCGCCAGCAGCCAAGAGGTATTCCCTTCCTACGAGCAGTACTTC. Its translation is CASSQEVFPSYEQYF.

The V and J genes are TRBV30 and TRBJ1-5; D not resolved. The germline V gene encodes CDR1 GTSNPN and CDR2 SVGIG (reference sequence). The CDR3 runs to 15 residues. The V end lost 0 bases, the J end lost 0 bases, and 9 bases lay between the germline ends. The CDR3 region is CAWSVRGNSNQPQHF. CDR3 nucleotides: TGTGCCTGGAGTGTACGAGGAAATAGCAATCAGCCCCAGCATTTT.

Comments on this clone: Other DNA sequences in this specimen translate into the identical CDR3. This rearrangement joins TRBV5-5 to TRBJ2-7; D unclear. CDR1 SGHKS and CDR2 YYEKEE come from the germline V gene (reference sequence). Trimming left V 0 bases short and J 0 bases short, with 4 bases between. The CDR3 contains 13 residues. The DNA of the CDR3 is TGTGCCAGCAGCTTGGTACCCTCCTACGAGCAGTACTTC. It is translated as CASSLVPSYEQYF.

Of note for this clone: Other DNA variants within this sample encode the same CDR3. The rearrangement uses TRBV7-9 and TRBJ2-2; unclear D gene. V was cut by 5 bases and J by 5 bases, with 9 bases left in between. This CDR3 comprises 13 residues. The V gene's germline CDR1 is SEHNR and CDR2 FQNEAQ (reference sequence). CDR3 sequence reads: CASSLQSTGELFF. The CDR3 DNA reads TGTGCCAGCAGCCTACAGTCGACCGGGGAGCTGTTTTTT.

V and J are TRBV10-3 and TRBJ2-7; TRBD2 matches at 12 bases. V shed 0 bases, J shed 3 bases, and the junction held 6 bases outside the gene matches. In germline, CDR1 is ENHRY, CDR2 SYGVKD. The CDR3 has 17 amino acids. CDR3: CAISESRLAGVIYEQYF. CDR3 nucleotides: TGTGCCATCAGTGAGTCAAGACTAGCGGGAGTCATCTACGAGCAGTACTTC.

The V call is TRBV30, the J call TRBJ2-7; D perhaps matches TRBD1 (5 bases). CDR3 length: 12 residues. Looked up from germline, CDR1 is GTSNPN and CDR2 is SVGIG (reference sequence). Trimming pared 4 bases from V and 4 bases from J, leaving 11 bases between. CDR3 sequence (DNA): TGTGCCTGGACAGGGAACACGTACGAGCAGTACTTC. This translates into CAWTGNTYEQYF.

On this clone: The identical CDR3 is also encoded by other nucleotide sequences in the sample. The rearrangement joins TRBV27 to TRBJ2-1; 7 nucleotides match TRBD2. V shed 3 bases and J 4 bases; nucleotides not matched to a gene: 3. Looked up from germline, CDR1 is MNHEY and CDR2 is SMNVEV (reference sequence). This CDR3 contains 14 residues. CDR3 amino acids: CASSLAGEYNEQFF. CDR3 bases: TGTGCCAGCAGTTTGGCGGGAGAGTACAATGAGCAGTTCTTC.

Worth noting for this clone: This sample includes further DNA sequences coding for the same CDR3. V and J are TRBV11-2 and TRBJ2-7; 7 bases map to TRBD2. After removal of 3 bases from V and 4 bases from J, the junction contained 6 bases not matched to a gene. CDR1 and CDR2 (germline): SGHAT, FQNNGV. The CDR3 is 14 residues long. DNA for the CDR3: TGTGCCAGCAGCTTTGGGACGGGACTATACGAGCAGTACTTC. Translated: CASSFGTGLYEQYF.

The CDR3 loop is CASSYSASAYEQYF. For the CDR3, the DNA is TGTGCCAGCAGTTACTCAGCTAGCGCCTACGAGCAGTACTTC. The rearrangement links TRBV6-5 to TRBJ2-7; TRBD2 is a possible D gene (6 bases). Germline values: CDR1 MNHEY, CDR2 SVGAGI. The ends were cut back, 0 bases at V and 2 bases at J, with 8 bases in the middle. This CDR3 region has 14 residues.

This clone has a single count. Other DNA sequences in this specimen translate into the identical CDR3. V is TRBV27 and J is TRBJ2-3; D remains unclear. V was clipped by 8 bases and J by 0 bases, with 3 bases between them. The germline CDR1 and CDR2 sequences are MNHEY and SMNVEV (reference sequence). The length of the CDR3 is 11 residues. DNA for the CDR3: TGTGCCAGCGGTAGCACAGATACGCAGTATTTT. It yields the protein CASGSTDTQYF.

This CDR3 is CASSPAGGVYEQYF. The CDR3 DNA is TGTGCCAGCAGCCCGGCGGGGGGGGTCTACGAGCAGTACTTC. The J gene is TRBJ2-7, the V gene TRBV14; 9 bases line up with TRBD2. Germline V gives CDR1 SGHDN, CDR2 FVKESK. The V and J ends lost 4 bases and 3 bases, in that order; junction bases with no gene match: 4. The CDR3 has 14 residues.

The gene calls are TRBV28 and TRBJ2-2; D may be TRBD1 (7 bases). Germline lookup yields CDR1 MDHEN and CDR2 SYDVKM. V lost 6 bases to trimming and J lost 3 bases, with 17 bases between them. The CDR3 totals 16 residues. CDR3 sequence: CASRTLEGAYTGELFF. Here the CDR3 DNA reads TGTGCCAGCAGGACCCTGGAGGGGGCGTACACCGGGGAGCTGTTTTTT.

Of note for this clone: Additional DNA sequences in this sample encode the identical CDR3. The chain joins TRBV10-1 to TRBJ2-7; TRBD1 matches at 8 bases. The junction had 4 bases not matched to a gene; V was cut back by 3 bases and J by 0 bases. The CDR3 has 15 residues. Germline assignment: CDR1 WNHNN and CDR2 SYGVQD (reference sequence). CDR3 in DNA: TGCGCCAGCAGTGAAGGCAGGGGGCTCTCCTACGAGCAGTACTTC. Its protein product is CASSEGRGLSYEQYF.

As concerns this clone: The sample carries other DNA sequences with the same CDR3. V is TRBV27 and J is TRBJ2-7; 11 bases line up with TRBD1. J lost 4 bases, V lost 3 bases, and 5 bases had no gene match. Looked up from germline, CDR1 is MNHEY and CDR2 is SMNVEV (reference sequence). The CDR3 is 15 amino acids. CDR3 bases: TGTGCCAGCAGTTTTGGGACAGGGGGTTCTTACGAGCAGTACTTC. It yields the protein CASSFGTGGSYEQYF.

The chain employs TRBV4-3 and TRBJ1-3, with 7 bases that match TRBD1. This CDR3 spans 16 amino acids. The germline CDR1 and CDR2 sequences are LGHNA and YSLEER. Unmatched junction bases numbered 5, after V lost 0 bases and J lost 3 bases. The DNA for the CDR3 is TGCGCCAGCAGCCAAGATGGAGGGGGCGGTGGAAACACCATATATTTT. Translated, it gives CASSQDGGGGGNTIYF.

The chain has TRBV6-5 and TRBJ1-1; maybe TRBD1 (6 bases). The V gene's germline CDR1 is MNHEY and CDR2 SVGAGI. This CDR3 has 15 amino acids. Trimming shortened V by 3 bases and J by 3 bases, and 14 bases separated the two germline ends. CDR3 DNA sequence: TGTGCCAGCAGTTATTCCTGGACAGTGGACACTGAAGCTTTCTTT. It specifies CASSYSWTVDTEAFF.

This chain links TRBV6-1 with TRBJ2-7; TRBD2 matches 13 bases. Losses at the gene ends were 3 bases for V and 3 bases for J; bases not matched to a gene: 11. Germline lookup yields CDR1 MNHNS and CDR2 SASEGT. The CDR3 sequence is 18 residues long. This CDR3 reads CASSDLGLAGDYHYEQYF. As DNA, the CDR3 is TGTGCCAGCAGTGACCTCGGACTAGCGGGGGACTATCACTACGAGCAGTACTTC.

This sequence joins TRBV7-2 and TRBJ2-1, with D tentatively TRBD2 (5 bases). V gave up 6 bases and J gave up 9 bases, with 18 bases separating them. The CDR3 is 14 amino acids. Per germline, CDR1 SGHTA and CDR2 FQGNSA. CDR3 residues: CASSMDSPIVEQFF. The CDR3 coding sequence is TGTGCCAGCAGTATGGACTCCCCAATTGTTGAGCAGTTCTTC.

The genes are TRBV2 and TRBJ2-3, with D perhaps given as TRBD1 or TRBD2 (5 bases each). Germline V gene data show CDR1 as SNHLY and CDR2 as FYNNEI. Deletions cut 0 bases from V and 6 bases from J, with 10 bases between. This CDR3 has 14 residues. CDR3 coding DNA: TGTGCCAGCAGTGAAGCCTATGAGGGGGATACGCAGTATTTT. Translating gives CASSEAYEGDTQYF.

This chain uses TRBV4-1 with TRBJ1-2; the D is unclear. V lost 1 base and J 0 bases, leaving 6 bases between the germline ends. This CDR3 comprises 14 residues. From germline, CDR1 is MGHRA and CDR2 YSYEKL. The CDR3 loop is CASSQGATNYGYTF. The CDR3 DNA follows: TGCGCCAGCAGCCAAGGGGCGACTAACTATGGCTACACCTTC.

The CDR3 nucleotides are TGCGCCAGCGGGGCGGGAGGGCCTAGTTTGGAGCAGTTCTTC. It is translated as CASGAGGPSLEQFF. This chain links TRBV10-2 with TRBJ2-1; 9 bases match TRBD2. The CDR3 loop spans 14 amino acids. Germline CDR1 is WSHSY and CDR2 is SAAADI. J was trimmed by 10 bases and V by 8 bases; bases with no gene match: 12.

Comment on this clone: Other DNA sequences in the same sample also yield this CDR3. The chain has TRBV5-4 and TRBJ2-5, with TRBD2 identical over 8 bases. V was pared by 0 bases and J by 5 bases, with 0 bases of the junction left unmatched. Germline V CDR1 and CDR2: SGHNT, YYREEE (reference sequence). The CDR3 runs to 13 residues. The CDR3 bases are TGTGCCAGCAGCTTGGAGCGGGAGGAGACCCAGTACTTC. It specifies CASSLEREETQYF.

The chain joins TRBV7-2 to TRBJ2-1; D call uncertain. The ends were cut back, 5 bases at V and 6 bases at J, with 14 bases in the middle. Germline values: CDR1 SGHTA, CDR2 FQGNSA. CDR3 length: 14 amino acids. CDR3 sequence reads: CASSLDGPVNEQFF. The CDR3 DNA reads as TGTGCCAGCAGCCTCGATGGTCCTGTCAATGAGCAGTTCTTC.

The J gene is TRBJ1-2, the V gene TRBV5-1; D remains unclear. The germline V gene has CDR1 SGHRS and CDR2 YFSETQ. CDR3 length: 13 amino acids. Deletions cut 9 bases from V and 2 bases from J, with 14 bases between. The CDR3 nucleotides are TGCGCCACCCAGGACGGATTAAACTATGGCTACACCTTC. Its translation: CATQDGLNYGYTF.